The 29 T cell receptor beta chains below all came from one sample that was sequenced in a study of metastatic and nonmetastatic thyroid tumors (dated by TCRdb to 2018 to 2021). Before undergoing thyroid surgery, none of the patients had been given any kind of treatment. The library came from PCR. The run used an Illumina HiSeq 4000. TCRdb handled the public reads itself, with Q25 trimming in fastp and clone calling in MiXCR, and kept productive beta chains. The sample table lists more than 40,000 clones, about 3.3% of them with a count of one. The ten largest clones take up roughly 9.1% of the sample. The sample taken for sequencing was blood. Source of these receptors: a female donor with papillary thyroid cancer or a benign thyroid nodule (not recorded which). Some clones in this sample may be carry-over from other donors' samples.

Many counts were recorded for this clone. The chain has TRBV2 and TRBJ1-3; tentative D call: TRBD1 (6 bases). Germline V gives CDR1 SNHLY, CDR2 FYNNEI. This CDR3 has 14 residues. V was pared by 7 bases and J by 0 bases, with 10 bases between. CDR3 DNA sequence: TGTGCCAGCATCAGGGACATCTCTGGAAACACCATATATTTT. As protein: CASIRDISGNTIYF.

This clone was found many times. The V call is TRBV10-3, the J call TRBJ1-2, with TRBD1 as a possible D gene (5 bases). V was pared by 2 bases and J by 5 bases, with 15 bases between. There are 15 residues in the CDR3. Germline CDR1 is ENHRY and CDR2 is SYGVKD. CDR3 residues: CAISEEQGGRYGYTF. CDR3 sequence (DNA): TGTGCCATCAGTGAGGAGCAGGGTGGCCGGTATGGCTACACCTTC.

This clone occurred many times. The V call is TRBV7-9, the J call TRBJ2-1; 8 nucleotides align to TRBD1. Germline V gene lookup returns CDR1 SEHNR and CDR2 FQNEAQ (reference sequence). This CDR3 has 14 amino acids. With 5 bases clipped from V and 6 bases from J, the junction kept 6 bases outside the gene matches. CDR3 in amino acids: CASSPRTGSNEQFF. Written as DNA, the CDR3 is TGTGCCAGCAGCCCTCGGACAGGGAGCAATGAGCAGTTCTTC.

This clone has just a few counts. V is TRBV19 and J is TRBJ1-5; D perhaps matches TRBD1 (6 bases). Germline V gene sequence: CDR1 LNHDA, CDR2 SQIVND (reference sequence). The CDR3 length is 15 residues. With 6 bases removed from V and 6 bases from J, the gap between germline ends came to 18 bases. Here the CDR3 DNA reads TGTGCCAGTAGCCCCGCCCCTACAGGGATTCAGCCCCAGCATTTT. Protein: CASSPAPTGIQPQHF.

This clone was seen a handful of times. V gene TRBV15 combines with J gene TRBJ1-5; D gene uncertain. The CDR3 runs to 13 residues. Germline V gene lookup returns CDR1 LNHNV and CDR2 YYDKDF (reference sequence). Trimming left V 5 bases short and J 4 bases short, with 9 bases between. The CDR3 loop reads CATSGGQNQPQHF. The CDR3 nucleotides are TGTGCCACCAGCGGAGGGCAGAATCAGCCCCAGCATTTT.

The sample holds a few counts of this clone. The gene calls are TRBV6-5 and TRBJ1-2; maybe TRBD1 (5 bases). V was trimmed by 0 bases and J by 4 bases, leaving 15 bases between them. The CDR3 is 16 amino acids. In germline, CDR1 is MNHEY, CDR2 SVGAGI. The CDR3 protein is CASSYSIQGISYGYTF. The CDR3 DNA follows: TGTGCCAGCAGTTACTCGATCCAGGGCATCTCCTATGGCTACACCTTC.

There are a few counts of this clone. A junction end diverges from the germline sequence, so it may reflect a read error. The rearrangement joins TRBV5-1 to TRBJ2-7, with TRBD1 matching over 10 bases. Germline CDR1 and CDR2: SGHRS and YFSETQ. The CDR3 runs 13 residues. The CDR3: CVSSLWDRGEQYF. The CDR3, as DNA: TGCGTCAGCAGCTTGTGGGACAGGGGCGAGCAGTACTTC.

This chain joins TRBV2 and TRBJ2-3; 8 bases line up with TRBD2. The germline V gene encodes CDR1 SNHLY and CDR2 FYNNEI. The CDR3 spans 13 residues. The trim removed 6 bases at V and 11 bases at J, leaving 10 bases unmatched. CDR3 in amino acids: CASSVTSGSEQYF. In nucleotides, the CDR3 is TGTGCCAGCAGCGTTACTAGCGGAAGCGAGCAGTATTTT.

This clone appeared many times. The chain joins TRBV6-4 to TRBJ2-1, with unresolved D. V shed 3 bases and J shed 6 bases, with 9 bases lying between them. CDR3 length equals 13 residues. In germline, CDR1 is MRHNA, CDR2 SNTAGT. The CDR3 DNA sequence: TGTGCCAGCAGTGAATCGCCAACCAATGAGCAGTTCTTC. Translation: CASSESPTNEQFF.

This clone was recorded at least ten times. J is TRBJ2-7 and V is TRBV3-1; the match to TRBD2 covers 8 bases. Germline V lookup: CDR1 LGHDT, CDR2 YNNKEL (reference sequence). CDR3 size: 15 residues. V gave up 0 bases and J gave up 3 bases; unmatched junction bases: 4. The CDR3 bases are TGTGCCAGCAGCCAAGATCCTAGCGGGCTCTACGAGCAGTACTTC. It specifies CASSQDPSGLYEQYF.

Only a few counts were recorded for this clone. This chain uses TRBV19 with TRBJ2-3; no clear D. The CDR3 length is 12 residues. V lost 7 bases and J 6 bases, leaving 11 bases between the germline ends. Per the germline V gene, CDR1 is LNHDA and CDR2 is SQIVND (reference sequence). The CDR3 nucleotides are TGTGCCAGTACCAGCCGGTGGGATACGCAGTATTTT. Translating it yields CASTSRWDTQYF.

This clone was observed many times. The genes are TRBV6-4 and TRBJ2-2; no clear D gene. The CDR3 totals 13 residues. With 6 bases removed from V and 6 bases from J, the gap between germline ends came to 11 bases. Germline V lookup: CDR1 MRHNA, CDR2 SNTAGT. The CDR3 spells CASSLGVSGELFF. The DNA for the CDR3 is TGTGCCAGCAGCCTCGGAGTCTCCGGGGAGCTGTTTTTT.

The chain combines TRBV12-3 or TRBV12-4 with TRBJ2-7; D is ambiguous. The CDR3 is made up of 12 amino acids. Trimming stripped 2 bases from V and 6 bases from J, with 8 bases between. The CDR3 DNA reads TGTGCCAGCAGTTTACCCTCGGGCGAGCAGTACTTC. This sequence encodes CASSLPSGEQYF.

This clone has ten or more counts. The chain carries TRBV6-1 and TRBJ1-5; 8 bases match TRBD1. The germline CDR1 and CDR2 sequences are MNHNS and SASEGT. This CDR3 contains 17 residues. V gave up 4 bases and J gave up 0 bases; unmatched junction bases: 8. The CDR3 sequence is CASSVFGDRYSNQPQHF. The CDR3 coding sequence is TGTGCCAGCAGTGTCTTTGGGGACAGGTATAGCAATCAGCCCCAGCATTTT.

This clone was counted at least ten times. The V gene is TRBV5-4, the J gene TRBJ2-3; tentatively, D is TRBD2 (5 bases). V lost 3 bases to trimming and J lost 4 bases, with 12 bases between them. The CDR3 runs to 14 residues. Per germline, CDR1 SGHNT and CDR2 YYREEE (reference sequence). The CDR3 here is CASSSDSWADTQYF. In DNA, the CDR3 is TGTGCCAGCAGCTCGGACTCCTGGGCAGATACGCAGTATTTT.

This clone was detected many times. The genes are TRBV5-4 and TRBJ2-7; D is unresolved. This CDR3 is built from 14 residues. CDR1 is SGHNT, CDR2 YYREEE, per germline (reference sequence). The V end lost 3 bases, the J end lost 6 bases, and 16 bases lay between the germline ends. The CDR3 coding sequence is TGTGCCAGCAGCTCGGGTTGGGGAAACTCCGAGCAGTACTTC. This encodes CASSSGWGNSEQYF.

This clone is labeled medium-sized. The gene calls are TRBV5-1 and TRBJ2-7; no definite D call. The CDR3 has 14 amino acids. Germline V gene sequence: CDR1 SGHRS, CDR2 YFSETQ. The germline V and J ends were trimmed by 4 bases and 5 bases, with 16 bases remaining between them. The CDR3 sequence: CASSPSRVGDEQYF. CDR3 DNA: TGCGCCAGCAGCCCTTCCCGGGTTGGTGACGAGCAGTACTTC. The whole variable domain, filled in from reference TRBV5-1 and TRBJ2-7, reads KAGVTQTPRYLIKTRGQQVTLSCSPISGHRSVSWYQQTPGQGLQFLFEYFSETQRNKGNFPGRFSGRQFSNSRSEMNVSTLELGDSALYLCASSPSRVGDEQYFGPGTRLTVT.

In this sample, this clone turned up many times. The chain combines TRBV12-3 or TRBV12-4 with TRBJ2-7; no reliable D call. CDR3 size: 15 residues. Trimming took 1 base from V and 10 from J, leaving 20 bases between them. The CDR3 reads CASSLERTGASKQYF. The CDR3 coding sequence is TGTGCCAGCAGTTTAGAACGGACGGGCGCATCTAAACAGTACTTC.

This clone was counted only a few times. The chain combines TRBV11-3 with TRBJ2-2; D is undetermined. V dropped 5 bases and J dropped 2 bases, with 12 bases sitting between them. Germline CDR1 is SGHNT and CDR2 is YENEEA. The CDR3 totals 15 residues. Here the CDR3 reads CASSPGVGNTGELFF. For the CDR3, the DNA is TGTGCCAGCAGCCCCGGTGTGGGTAACACCGGGGAGCTGTTTTTT. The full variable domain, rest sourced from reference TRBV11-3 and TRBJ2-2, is EAGVVQSPRYKIIEKKQPVAFWCNPISGHNTLYWYLQNLGQGPELLIRYENEEAVDDSQLPKDRFSAERLKGVDSTLKIQPAELGDSAVYLCASSPGVGNTGELFFGEGSRLTVL.

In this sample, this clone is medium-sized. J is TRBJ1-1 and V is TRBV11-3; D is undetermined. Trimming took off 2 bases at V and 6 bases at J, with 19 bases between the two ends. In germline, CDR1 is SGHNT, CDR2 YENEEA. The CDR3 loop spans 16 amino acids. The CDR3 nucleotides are TGTGCCAGCAGCTTAAGGCGGGCCTCTACGATCCCTGAAGCTTTCTTT. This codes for CASSLRRASTIPEAFF.

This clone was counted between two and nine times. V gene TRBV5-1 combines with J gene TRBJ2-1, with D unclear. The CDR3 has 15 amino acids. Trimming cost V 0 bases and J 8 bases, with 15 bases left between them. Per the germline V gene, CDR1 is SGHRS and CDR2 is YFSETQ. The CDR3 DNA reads TGCGCCAGCAGCTTGGTCGTTGTGAACGGCGATGAGCAGTTCTTC. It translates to CASSLVVVNGDEQFF.

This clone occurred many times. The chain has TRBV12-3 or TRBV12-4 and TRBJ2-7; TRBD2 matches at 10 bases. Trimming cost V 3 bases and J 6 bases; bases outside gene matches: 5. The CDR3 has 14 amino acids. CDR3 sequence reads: CASSFGAGGVEQYF. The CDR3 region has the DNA TGTGCCAGCAGTTTTGGAGCGGGAGGGGTCGAGCAGTACTTC.

The CDR3 spells CSANRDRYEQYF. The DNA of the CDR3 is TGCAGTGCTAACCGGGACAGATACGAGCAGTACTTC. The rearrangement links TRBV20-1 to TRBJ2-7, with 7 bases lining up with TRBD1. Losses at the gene ends were 4 bases for V and 4 bases for J; bases not matched to a gene: 4. This CDR3 has 12 amino acids. The V gene's germline CDR1 is DFQATT and CDR2 SNEGSKA (reference sequence).

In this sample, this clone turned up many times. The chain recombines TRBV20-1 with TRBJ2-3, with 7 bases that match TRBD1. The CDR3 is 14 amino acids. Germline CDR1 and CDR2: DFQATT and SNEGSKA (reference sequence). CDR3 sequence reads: CGPKEGAGTDTQYF. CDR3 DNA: TGCGGCCCAAAAGAGGGGGCCGGCACAGATACGCAGTATTTT.

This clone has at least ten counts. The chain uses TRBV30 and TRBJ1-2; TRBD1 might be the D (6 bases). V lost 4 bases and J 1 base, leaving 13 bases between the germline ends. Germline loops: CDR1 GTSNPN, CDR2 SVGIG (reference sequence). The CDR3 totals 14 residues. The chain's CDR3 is CAWNGQNVNYGYTF. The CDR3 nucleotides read TGTGCCTGGAATGGACAGAATGTTAACTATGGCTACACCTTC.

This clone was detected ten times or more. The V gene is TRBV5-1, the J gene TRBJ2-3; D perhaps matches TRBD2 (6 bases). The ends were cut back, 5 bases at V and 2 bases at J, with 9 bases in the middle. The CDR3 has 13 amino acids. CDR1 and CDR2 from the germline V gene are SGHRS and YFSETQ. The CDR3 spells CASRGGNTDTQYF. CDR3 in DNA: TGCGCCAGCAGGGGCGGGAACACAGATACGCAGTATTTT.

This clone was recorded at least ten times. CDR3 in amino acids: CASSIGGDYGYTF. The CDR3 DNA reads TGTGCCAGTAGTATCGGCGGGGACTATGGCTACACCTTC. The chain employs TRBV19 and TRBJ1-2; D unresolved. Germline loops: CDR1 LNHDA, CDR2 SQIVND (reference sequence). The CDR3 is 13 residues long. V was cut by 3 bases and J by 3 bases, with 8 bases left in between.

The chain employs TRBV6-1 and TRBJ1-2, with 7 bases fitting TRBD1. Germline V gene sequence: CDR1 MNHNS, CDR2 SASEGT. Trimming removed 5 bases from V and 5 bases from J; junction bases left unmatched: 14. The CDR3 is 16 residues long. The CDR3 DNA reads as TGTGCCAGCAGTCCCACCTTCTACAGGGGCCTGTATGGCTACACCTTC. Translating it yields CASSPTFYRGLYGYTF.

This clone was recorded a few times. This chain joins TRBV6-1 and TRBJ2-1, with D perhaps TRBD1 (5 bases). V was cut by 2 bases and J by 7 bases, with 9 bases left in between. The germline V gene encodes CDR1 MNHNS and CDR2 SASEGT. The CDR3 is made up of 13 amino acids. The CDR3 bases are TGTGCCAGCAGTGAAAGACCAGGGAATGAGCAGTTCTTC. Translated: CASSERPGNEQFF.